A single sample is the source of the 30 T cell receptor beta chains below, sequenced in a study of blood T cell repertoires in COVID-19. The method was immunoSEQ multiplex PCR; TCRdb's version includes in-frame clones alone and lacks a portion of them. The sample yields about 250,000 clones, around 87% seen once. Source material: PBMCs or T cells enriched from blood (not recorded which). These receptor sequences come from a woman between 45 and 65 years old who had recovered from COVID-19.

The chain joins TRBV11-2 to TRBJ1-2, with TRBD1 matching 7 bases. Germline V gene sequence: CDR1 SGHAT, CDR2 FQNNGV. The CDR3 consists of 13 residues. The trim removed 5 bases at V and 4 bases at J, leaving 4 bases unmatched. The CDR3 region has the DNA TGTGCCAGCAGCACGACAGGGCTCTATGGCTACACCTTC. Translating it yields CASSTTGLYGYTF. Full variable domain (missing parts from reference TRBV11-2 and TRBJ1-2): EAGVAQSPRYKIIEKRQSVAFWCNPISGHATLYWYQQILGQGPKLLIQFQNNGVVDDSQLPKDRFSAERLKGVDSTLKIQPAKLEDSAVYLCASSTTGLYGYTFGSGTRLTVV.

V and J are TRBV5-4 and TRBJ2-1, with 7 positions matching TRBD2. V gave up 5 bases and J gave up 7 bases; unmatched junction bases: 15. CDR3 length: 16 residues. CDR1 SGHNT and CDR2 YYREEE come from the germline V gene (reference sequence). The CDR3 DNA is TGTGCCAGCAGGGGGGGAGGGGAAGGCCAAATGAATGAGCAGTTCTTC. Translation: CASRGGGEGQMNEQFF.

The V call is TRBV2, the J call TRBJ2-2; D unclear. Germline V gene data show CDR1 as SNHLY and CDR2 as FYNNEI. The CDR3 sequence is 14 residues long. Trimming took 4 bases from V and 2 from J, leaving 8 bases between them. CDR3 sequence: CASSALPNTGELFF. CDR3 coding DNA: TGTGCCAGCAGTGCACTCCCCAACACCGGGGAGCTGTTTTTT.

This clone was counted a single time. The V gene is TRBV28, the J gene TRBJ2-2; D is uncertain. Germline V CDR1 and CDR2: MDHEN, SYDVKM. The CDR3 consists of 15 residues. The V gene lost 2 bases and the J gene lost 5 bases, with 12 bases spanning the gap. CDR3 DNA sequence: TGTGCCAGCAGTTTAGGAGAGAGGCAAACCGGGGAGCTGTTTTTT. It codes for CASSLGERQTGELFF.

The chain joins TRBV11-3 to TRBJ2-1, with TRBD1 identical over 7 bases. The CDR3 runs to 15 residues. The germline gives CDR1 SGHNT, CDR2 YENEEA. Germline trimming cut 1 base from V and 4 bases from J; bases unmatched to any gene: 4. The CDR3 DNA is TGTGCCAGCAGCTTAGCGGCAGGGGGATACAATGAGCAGTTCTTC. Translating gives CASSLAAGGYNEQFF.

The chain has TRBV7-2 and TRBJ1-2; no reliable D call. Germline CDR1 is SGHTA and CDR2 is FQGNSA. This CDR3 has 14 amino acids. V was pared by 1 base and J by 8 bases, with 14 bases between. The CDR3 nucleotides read TGTGCCAGCAGCTTAGACAGTAGGTCTCTCGGCTACACCTTC. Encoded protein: CASSLDSRSLGYTF.

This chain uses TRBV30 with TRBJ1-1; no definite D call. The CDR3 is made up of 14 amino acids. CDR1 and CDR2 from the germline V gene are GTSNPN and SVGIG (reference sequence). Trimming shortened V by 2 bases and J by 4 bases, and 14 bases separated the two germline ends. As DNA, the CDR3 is TGTGCCTGGAGTCTATCCCTCGGAGTCACTGAAGCTTTCTTT. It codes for CAWSLSLGVTEAFF.

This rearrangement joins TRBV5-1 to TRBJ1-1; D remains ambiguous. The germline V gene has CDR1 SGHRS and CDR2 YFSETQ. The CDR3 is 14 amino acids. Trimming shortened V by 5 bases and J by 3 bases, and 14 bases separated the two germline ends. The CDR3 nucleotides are TGCGCCAGCAGGGGCACCCCGGGAGACACTGAAGCTTTCTTT. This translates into CASRGTPGDTEAFF.

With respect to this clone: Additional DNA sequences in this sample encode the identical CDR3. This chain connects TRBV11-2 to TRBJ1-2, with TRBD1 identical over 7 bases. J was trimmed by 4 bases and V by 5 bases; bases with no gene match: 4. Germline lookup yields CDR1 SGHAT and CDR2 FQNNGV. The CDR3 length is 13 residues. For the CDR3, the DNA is TGTGCCAGCAGCCCTCGGACAGGCTATGGCTACACCTTC. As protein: CASSPRTGYGYTF.

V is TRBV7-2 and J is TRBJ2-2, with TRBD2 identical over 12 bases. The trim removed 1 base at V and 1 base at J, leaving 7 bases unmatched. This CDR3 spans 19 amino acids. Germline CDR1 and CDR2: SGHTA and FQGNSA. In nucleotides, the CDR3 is TGTGCCAGCAGCTTAGGACTAGCGGGAGATAGATGGAACACCGGGGAGCTGTTTTTT. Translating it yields CASSLGLAGDRWNTGELFF. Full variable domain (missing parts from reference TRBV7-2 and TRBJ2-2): GAGVSQSPSNKVTEKGKDVELRCDPISGHTALYWYRQSLGQGLEFLIYFQGNSAPDKSGLPSDRFSAERTGGSVSTLTIQRTQQEDSAVYLCASSLGLAGDRWNTGELFFGEGSRLTVL.

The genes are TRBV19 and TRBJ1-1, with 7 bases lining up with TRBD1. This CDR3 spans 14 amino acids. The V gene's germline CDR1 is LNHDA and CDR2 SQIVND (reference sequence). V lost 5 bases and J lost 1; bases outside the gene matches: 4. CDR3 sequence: CASSPGTENTEAFF. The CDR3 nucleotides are TGTGCCAGTAGTCCGGGGACAGAGAACACTGAAGCTTTCTTT.

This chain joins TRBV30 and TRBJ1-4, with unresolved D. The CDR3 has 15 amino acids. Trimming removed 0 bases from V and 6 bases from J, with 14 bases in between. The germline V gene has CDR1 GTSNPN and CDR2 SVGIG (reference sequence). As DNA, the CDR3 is TGTGCCTGGAGTGTAAGGCGGGCCGAGGATGAAAAACTGTTTTTT. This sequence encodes CAWSVRRAEDEKLFF.

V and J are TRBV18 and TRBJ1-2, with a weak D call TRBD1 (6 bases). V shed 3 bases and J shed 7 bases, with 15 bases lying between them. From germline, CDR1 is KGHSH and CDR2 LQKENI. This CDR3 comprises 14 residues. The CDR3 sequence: CASSPTVPGVGYTF. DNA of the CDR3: TGTGCCAGCTCACCCACGGTACCAGGGGTTGGCTACACCTTC.

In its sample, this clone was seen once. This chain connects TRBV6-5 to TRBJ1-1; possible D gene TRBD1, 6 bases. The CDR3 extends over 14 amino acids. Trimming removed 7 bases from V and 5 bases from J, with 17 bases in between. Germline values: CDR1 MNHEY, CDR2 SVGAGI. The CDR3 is CASTPDGGQTEAFF. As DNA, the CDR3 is TGTGCCAGCACCCCCGACGGGGGGCAAACTGAAGCTTTCTTT.

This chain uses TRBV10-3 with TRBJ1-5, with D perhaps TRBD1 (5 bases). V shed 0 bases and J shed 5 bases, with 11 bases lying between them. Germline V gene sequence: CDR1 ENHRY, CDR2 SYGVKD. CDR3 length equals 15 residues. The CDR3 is CAISESWGLDQPQHF. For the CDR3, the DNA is TGTGCCATCAGTGAGTCGTGGGGCCTAGATCAGCCCCAGCATTTT.

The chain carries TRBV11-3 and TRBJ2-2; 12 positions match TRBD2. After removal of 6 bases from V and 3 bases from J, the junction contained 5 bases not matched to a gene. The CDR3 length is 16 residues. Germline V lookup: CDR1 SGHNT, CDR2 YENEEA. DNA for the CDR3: TGTGCCAGCAGTTCCGGACTAGCGGGATACACCGGGGAGCTGTTTTTT. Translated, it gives CASSSGLAGYTGELFF.

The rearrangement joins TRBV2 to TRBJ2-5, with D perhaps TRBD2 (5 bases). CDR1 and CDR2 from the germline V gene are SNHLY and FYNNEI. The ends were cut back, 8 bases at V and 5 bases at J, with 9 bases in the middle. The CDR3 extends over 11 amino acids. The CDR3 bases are TGTGCCAGCCGTACTAGGGAGACCCAGTACTTC. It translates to CASRTRETQYF.

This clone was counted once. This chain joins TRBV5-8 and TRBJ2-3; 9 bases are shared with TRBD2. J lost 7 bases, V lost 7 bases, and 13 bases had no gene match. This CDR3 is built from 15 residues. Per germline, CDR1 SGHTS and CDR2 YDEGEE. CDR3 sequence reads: CASQQVAGVRNTQYF. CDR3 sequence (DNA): TGTGCCAGCCAACAGGTAGCGGGGGTCAGGAATACGCAGTATTTT.

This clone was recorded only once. CDR3 DNA: TGTGCCAGCAGTCTGACAGGGGAGGACTATGGCTACACCTTC. It yields the protein CASSLTGEDYGYTF. This chain uses TRBV2 with TRBJ1-2, with 8 nucleotides matching TRBD1. The J segment lost 3 bases and the V segment lost 5 bases, leaving 5 bases of the junction unmatched. The germline V gene has CDR1 SNHLY and CDR2 FYNNEI. There are 14 residues in the CDR3.

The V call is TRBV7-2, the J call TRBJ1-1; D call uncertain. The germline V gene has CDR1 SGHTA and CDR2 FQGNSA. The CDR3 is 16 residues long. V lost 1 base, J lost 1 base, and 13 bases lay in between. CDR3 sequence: CASSLVRGGWNTEAFF. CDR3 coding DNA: TGTGCCAGCAGCTTAGTTCGGGGAGGATGGAACACTGAAGCTTTCTTT.

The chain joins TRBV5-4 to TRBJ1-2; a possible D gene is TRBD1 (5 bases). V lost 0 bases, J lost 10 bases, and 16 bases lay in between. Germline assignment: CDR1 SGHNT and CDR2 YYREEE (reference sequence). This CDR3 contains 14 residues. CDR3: CASSLGVAAGVYTF. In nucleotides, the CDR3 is TGTGCCAGCAGCTTGGGGGTCGCGGCGGGGGTCTACACCTTC.

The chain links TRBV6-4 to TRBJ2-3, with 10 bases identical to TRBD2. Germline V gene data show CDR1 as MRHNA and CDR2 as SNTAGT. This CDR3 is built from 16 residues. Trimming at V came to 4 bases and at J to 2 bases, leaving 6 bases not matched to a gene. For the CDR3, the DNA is TGTGCCAGCAGTGCCCCCCTAGCGGGAGCCACAGATACGCAGTATTTT. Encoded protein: CASSAPLAGATDTQYF.

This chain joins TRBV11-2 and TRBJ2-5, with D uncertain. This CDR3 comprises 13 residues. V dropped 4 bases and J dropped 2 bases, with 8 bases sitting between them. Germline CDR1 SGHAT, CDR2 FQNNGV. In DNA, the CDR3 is TGTGCCAGCAGCTCGGAGTGGCAAGAGACCCAGTACTTC. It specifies CASSSEWQETQYF.

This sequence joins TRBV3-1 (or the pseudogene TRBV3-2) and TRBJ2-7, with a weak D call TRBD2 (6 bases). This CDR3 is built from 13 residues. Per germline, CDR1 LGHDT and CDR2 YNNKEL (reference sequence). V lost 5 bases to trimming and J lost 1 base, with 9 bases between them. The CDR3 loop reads CASSRGRSYEQYF. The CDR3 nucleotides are TGTGCCAGCAGCAGAGGGAGGTCCTACGAGCAGTACTTC.

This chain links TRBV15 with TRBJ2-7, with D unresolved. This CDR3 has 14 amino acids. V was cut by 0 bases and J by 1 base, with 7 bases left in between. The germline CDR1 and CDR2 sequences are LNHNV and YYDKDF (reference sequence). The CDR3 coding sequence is TGTGCCACCAGCAGAGATCAGGTATCCTACGAGCAGTACTTC. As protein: CATSRDQVSYEQYF.

The CDR3 nucleotides are TGTGCCAGCAGCGACCCCGACAGGAAATACAATGAGCAGTTCTTC. Amino acid sequence: CASSDPDRKYNEQFF. The chain is built from TRBV13 and TRBJ2-1; D may be TRBD1 (6 bases). Looked up from germline, CDR1 is PRHDT and CDR2 is FYEKMQ (reference sequence). The CDR3 sequence is 15 residues long. Trimming cost V 5 bases and J 4 bases, with 15 bases left between them.

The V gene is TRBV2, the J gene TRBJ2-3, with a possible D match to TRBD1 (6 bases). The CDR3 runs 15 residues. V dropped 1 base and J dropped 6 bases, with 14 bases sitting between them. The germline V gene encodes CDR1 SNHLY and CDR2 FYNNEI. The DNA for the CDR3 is TGTGCCAGCAGTGAAGAATTTGGGGGCAGGGATACGCAGTATTTT. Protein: CASSEEFGGRDTQYF. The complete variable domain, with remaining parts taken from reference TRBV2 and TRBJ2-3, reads EPEVTQTPSHQVTQMGQEVILRCVPISNHLYFYWYRQILGQKVEFLVSFYNNEISEKSEIFDDQFSVERPDGSNFTLKIRSTKLEDSAMYFCASSEEFGGRDTQYFGPGTRLTVL.

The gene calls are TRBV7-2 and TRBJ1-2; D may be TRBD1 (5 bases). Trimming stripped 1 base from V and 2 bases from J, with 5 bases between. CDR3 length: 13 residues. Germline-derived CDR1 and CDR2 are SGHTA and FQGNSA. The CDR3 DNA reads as TGTGCCAGCAGCTTAGAGGGGAACTATGGCTACACCTTC. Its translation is CASSLEGNYGYTF.

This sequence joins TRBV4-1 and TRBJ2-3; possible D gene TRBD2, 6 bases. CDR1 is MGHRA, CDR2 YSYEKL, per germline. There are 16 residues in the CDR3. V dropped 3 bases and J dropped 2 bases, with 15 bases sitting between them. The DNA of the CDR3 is TGCGCCAGCAGCCAGGTCCTTGCGGGAACCACAGATACGCAGTATTTT. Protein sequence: CASSQVLAGTTDTQYF.

CDR3 in amino acids: CASSEQGWDTQYF. Here the CDR3 DNA reads TGTGCCAGCAGCGAACAGGGCTGGGATACGCAGTATTTT. The genes are TRBV3-1 (or the pseudogene TRBV3-2) and TRBJ2-3; weak D call: TRBD1 (6 bases). The CDR3 is 13 amino acids. Between the trimmed V and J ends, which lost 5 bases and 6 bases, there was a span of 12 bases. CDR1 is LGHDT and CDR2 is YNNKEL in the germline V gene (reference sequence).